Presented here are 17 T cell receptor beta chains from one specimen sequenced in a study of neurological immune-mediated disorders. A single record per CDR3 protein comes from TCRdb applying MiXCR to the 5' RACE reads. The sample contains around 64,000 distinct CDR3 sequences, more than 9.5% of which appear only once. What was sequenced was PBMCs. All receptors come from a woman aged 60-70 years with HTLV-1-associated myelopathy (HAM/TSP).

This clonotype showed up many times. The CDR3 loop reads CATSTLAGGSGELFF. The CDR3 bases are TGTGCCACCAGCACTCTAGCGGGGGGGTCCGGGGAGCTGTTTTTT. The chain carries TRBV15 and TRBJ2-2; TRBD2 matches 12 bases. Germline-derived CDR1 and CDR2 are LNHNV and YYDKDF (reference sequence). With V trimmed by 4 bases and J by 6 bases, 3 bases remained unmatched. CDR3 size: 15 residues.

This clonotype was found many times. The chain employs TRBV5-1 and TRBJ2-7; 7 nucleotides agree with TRBD2. The CDR3 has 14 residues. Germline CDR1 is SGHRS and CDR2 is YFSETQ. V trimming: 4 bases; J trimming: 2 bases; junction bases outside the gene matches: 6. CDR3 DNA sequence: TGCGCCAGCAGCAGCGGGACGCATACCTACGAGCAGTACTTC. Translation: CASSSGTHTYEQYF.

This clonotype was counted ten times or more. The chain links TRBV20-1 to TRBJ2-7, with 11 positions matching TRBD2. Germline V lookup: CDR1 DFQATT, CDR2 SNEGSKA (reference sequence). Trimming at V came to 5 bases and at J to 3 bases, leaving 3 bases not matched to a gene. This CDR3 is 13 amino acids long. CDR3 nucleotide sequence: TGCAGTGCTGGGCTAGCGGGGGGCTACGAGCAGTACTTC. Residues: CSAGLAGGYEQYF.

In its sample, this clonotype was seen many times. The chain links TRBV5-1 to TRBJ2-2; possible D gene TRBD2, 5 bases. The germline gives CDR1 SGHRS, CDR2 YFSETQ. Between the trimmed V and J ends, which lost 1 base and 3 bases, there was a span of 7 bases. The CDR3 runs to 14 residues. The CDR3 protein is CASSLSGDTGELFF. The CDR3 DNA is TGCGCCAGCAGCTTGAGCGGCGACACCGGGGAGCTGTTTTTT.

This clonotype came up many times. The chain uses TRBV6-5 and TRBJ1-4; 10 nucleotides agree with TRBD1. Germline CDR1 and CDR2: MNHEY and SVGAGI. The CDR3 runs 16 residues. V gave up 0 bases and J gave up 5 bases; unmatched junction bases: 3. In DNA form, the CDR3 reads TGTGCCAGCAGTTACTCGAAGGGACAGGGGAATGAAAAACTGTTTTTT. Protein product: CASSYSKGQGNEKLFF.

This clonotype was seen ten or more times. In nucleotides, the CDR3 is TGTGCCACCCTTCCGGGACCTAGGGATACGCAGTATTTT. The encoded protein is CATLPGPRDTQYF. This chain uses TRBV7-9 with TRBJ2-3; the D call may be TRBD1 or TRBD2 (5 bases each). The CDR3 is made up of 13 amino acids. With 10 bases removed from V and 6 bases from J, the gap between germline ends came to 17 bases. Germline V gene lookup returns CDR1 SEHNR and CDR2 FQNEAQ (reference sequence).

The gene calls are TRBV6-5 and TRBJ2-7; a possible D gene is TRBD1 (5 bases). The germline V gene encodes CDR1 MNHEY and CDR2 SVGAGI. Trimming removed 7 bases at V and 0 bases at J, with 16 bases between. The CDR3 contains 15 residues. The CDR3 region is CASTPGGAYSYEQYF. The CDR3 DNA sequence: TGTGCCAGCACCCCGGGTGGGGCGTACTCCTACGAGCAGTACTTC.

This clonotype came up many times. This sequence joins TRBV20-1 and TRBJ2-2, with D perhaps assigned TRBD1 or TRBD2 (5 bases each). From germline, CDR1 is DFQATT and CDR2 SNEGSKA (reference sequence). The CDR3 consists of 14 residues. V lost 4 bases and J 6 bases, leaving 15 bases between the germline ends. The CDR3 spells CSATRVNGAGELFF. Written as DNA, the CDR3 is TGCAGTGCTACCAGGGTGAACGGGGCCGGGGAGCTGTTTTTT.

The sample holds many counts of this clonotype. The chain recombines TRBV20-1 with TRBJ1-5; D may be TRBD1 (6 bases). The germline V gene has CDR1 DFQATT and CDR2 SNEGSKA (reference sequence). V was clipped by 5 bases and J by 3 bases, with 11 bases between them. This CDR3 contains 13 residues. For the CDR3, the DNA is TGCAGTGCTGCGCAGGGGATCAATCAGCCCCAGCATTTT. This codes for CSAAQGINQPQHF.

V and J are TRBV28 and TRBJ2-1; 15 bases match TRBD2. The CDR3 spans 16 residues. The V gene end was trimmed by 6 bases and the J gene end by 7 bases; junction bases not matched to a gene: 7. Germline CDR1 is MDHEN and CDR2 is SYDVKM. The CDR3 region is CASSKTGTSGRNEQFF. The CDR3, as DNA: TGTGCCAGCAGCAAAACCGGGACTAGCGGGAGGAATGAGCAGTTCTTC.

The gene calls are TRBV12-5 and TRBJ2-3; no clear D. The V end was cut by 2 bases, the J end by 2 bases, with 5 bases between. Germline V gene sequence: CDR1 LGHNT, CDR2 FRNRAP. The CDR3 is made up of 13 amino acids. The DNA of the CDR3 is TGTGCTAGTGGTTTGCCGTACACAGATACGCAGTATTTT. It translates to CASGLPYTDTQYF.

Remarks on this clonotype: It may be a read error: a sequence one base away is much more abundant. The chain joins TRBV10-3 to TRBJ1-2; 7 nucleotides match TRBD1. After removal of 4 bases from V and 7 bases from J, the junction contained 6 bases not matched to a gene. CDR3 length: 13 amino acids. CDR1 and CDR2 (germline): ENHRY, SYGVKD. The CDR3 spells CAISAGTVCGYTF. CDR3 sequence (DNA): TGTGCCATCAGTGCGGGGACAGTCTGTGGCTACACCTTC.

This clonotype was recorded at least ten times. The chain employs TRBV20-1 and TRBJ2-2; 7 nucleotides agree with TRBD1. The length of the CDR3 is 15 residues. Germline CDR1 DFQATT, CDR2 SNEGSKA (reference sequence). The junction had 9 bases not matched to a gene; V was cut back by 2 bases and J by 6 bases. The CDR3 DNA is TGCAGTGCTAGACGAAGGGGGCGCTGGGCCGGGGAGCTGTTTTTT. It yields the protein CSARRRGRWAGELFF.

The gene calls are TRBV3-1 and TRBJ2-1; TRBD2 matches 10 bases. The CDR3 extends over 15 amino acids. V shed 4 bases and J 4 bases; nucleotides not matched to a gene: 4. CDR1 is LGHDT and CDR2 is YNNKEL in the germline V gene (reference sequence). The CDR3 protein is CASSRRLAGYNEQFF. The CDR3, as DNA: TGTGCCAGCAGCCGACGACTAGCGGGTTACAATGAGCAGTTCTTC.

This rearrangement joins TRBV29-1 to TRBJ2-5, with D uncertain. The CDR3 extends over 14 amino acids. The germline V gene has CDR1 SQVTM and CDR2 ANQGSEA. The V end was cut by 1 base, the J end by 4 bases, with 13 bases between. CDR3 sequence (DNA): TGCAGCGTTGAAGGGGGTAGAGGCGCAGAGACCCAGTACTTC. It translates to CSVEGGRGAETQYF.

This clonotype appeared many times. The rearrangement uses TRBV29-1 and TRBJ2-1; 8 positions agree with TRBD1. Germline V gives CDR1 SQVTM, CDR2 ANQGSEA. J lost 0 bases, V lost 7 bases, and 5 bases had no gene match. The CDR3 contains 14 residues. CDR3 sequence: CSAGTGSSYNEQFF. As DNA, the CDR3 is TGCAGCGCAGGGACAGGAAGCTCCTACAATGAGCAGTTCTTC.

This clonotype was counted ten times or more. This sequence joins TRBV20-1 and TRBJ2-3, with D perhaps TRBD2 (6 bases). The germline V and J ends were trimmed by 3 bases and 6 bases, with 16 bases remaining between them. The CDR3 runs to 14 residues. The germline CDR1 and CDR2 sequences are DFQATT and SNEGSKA (reference sequence). The CDR3 sequence: CSASYTAGRDTQYF. CDR3 DNA: TGCAGTGCTAGTTATACGGCGGGGCGGGATACGCAGTATTTT.